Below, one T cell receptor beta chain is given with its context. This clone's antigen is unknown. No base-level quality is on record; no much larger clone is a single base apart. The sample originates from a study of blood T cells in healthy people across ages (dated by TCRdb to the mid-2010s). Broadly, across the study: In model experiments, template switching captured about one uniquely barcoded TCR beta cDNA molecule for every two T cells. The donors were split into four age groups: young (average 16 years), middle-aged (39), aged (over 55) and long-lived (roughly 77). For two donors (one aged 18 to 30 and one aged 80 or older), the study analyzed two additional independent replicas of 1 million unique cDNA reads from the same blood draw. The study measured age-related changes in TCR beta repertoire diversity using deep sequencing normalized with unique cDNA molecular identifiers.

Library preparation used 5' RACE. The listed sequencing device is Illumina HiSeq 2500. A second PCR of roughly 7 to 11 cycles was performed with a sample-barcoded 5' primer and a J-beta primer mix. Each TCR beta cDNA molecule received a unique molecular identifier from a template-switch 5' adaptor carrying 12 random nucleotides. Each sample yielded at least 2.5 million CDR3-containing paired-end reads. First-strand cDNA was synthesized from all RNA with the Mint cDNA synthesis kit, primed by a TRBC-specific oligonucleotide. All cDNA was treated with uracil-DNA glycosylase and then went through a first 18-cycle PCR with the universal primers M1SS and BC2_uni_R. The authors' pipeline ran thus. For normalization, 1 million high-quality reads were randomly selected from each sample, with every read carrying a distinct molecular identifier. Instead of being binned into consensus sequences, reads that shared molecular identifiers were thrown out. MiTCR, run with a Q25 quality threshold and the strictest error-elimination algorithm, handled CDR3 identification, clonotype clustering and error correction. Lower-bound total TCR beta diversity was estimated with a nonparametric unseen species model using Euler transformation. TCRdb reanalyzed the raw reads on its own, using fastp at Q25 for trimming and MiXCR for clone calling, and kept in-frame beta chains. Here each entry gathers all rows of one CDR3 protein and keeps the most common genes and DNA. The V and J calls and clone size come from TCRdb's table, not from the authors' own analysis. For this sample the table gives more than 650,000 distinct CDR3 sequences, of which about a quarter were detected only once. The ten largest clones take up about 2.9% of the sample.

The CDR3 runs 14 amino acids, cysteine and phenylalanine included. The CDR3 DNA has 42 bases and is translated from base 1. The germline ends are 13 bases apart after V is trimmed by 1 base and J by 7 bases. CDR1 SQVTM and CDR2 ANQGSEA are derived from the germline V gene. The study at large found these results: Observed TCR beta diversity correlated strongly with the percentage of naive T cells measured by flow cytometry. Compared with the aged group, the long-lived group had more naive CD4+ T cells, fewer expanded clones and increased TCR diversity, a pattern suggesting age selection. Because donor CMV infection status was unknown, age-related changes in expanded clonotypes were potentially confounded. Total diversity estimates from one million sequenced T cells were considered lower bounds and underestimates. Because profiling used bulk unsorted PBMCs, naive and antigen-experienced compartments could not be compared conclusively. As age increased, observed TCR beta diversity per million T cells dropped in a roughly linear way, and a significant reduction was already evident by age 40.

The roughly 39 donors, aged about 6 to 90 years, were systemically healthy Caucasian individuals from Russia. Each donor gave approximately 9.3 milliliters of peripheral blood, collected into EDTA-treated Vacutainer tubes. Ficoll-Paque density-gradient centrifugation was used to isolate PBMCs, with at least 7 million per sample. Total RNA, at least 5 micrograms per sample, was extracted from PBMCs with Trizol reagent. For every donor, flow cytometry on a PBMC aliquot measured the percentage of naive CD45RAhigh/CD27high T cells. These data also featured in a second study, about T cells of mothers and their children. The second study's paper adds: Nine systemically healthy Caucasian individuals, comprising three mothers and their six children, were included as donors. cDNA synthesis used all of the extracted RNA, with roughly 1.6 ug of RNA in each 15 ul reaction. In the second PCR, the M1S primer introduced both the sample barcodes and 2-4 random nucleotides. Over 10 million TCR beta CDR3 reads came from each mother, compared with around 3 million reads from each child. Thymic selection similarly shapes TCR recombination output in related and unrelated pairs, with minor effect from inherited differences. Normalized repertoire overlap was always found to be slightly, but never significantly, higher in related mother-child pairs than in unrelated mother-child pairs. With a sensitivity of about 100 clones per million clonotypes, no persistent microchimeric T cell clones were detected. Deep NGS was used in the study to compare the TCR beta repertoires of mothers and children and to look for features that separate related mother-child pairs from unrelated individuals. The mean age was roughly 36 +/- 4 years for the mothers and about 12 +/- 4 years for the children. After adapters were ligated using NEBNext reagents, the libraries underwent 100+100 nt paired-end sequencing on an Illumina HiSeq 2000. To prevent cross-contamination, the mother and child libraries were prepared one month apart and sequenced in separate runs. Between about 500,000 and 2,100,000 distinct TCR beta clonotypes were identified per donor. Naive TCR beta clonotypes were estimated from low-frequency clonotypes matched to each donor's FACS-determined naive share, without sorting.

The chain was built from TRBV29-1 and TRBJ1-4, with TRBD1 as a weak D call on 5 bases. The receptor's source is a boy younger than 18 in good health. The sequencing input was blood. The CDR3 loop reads CSVEALGAREKLFF. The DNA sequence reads TGCAGCGTTGAAGCTCTAGGGGCACGTGAAAAACTGTTTTTT.